A selection of T cell receptor beta chains follows, all from one sample in a study of blood T cell repertoires in COVID-19. Using immunoSEQ multiplex PCR, the repertoire was profiled, and TCRdb retains in-frame clones only, with some absent. Here the sample spans around 280,000 clones, 89% being singletons. Sequencing input: peripheral blood. These receptors were collected from a woman aged 25-40 years with COVID-19, enrolled during active disease. The CDR3 runs from the conserved cysteine through the conserved F or W. A D gene is named only where the DNA matches it firmly. Size values are once, few and many counts, or a class for expanded clones, and some rows have none.

j_call,d_call,clone_size,v_call,cdr3_nt,cdr3_aa
TRBJ2-7,TRBD2,NA,TRBV11-2,TGTGCCAGCAGCTTCGGGGGGGATGGGTACGAGCAGTACTTC,CASSFGGDGYEQYF
TRBJ1-6,NA,NA,TRBV14,TGTGCCAGCAGTCTCACAGGAGCAAATTCACCCCTCCACTTT,CASSLTGANSPLHF
TRBJ2-3,TRBD2,NA,TRBV2,TGTGCCAGCAGTGGTGAGCGGGGGCGCACAGATACGCAGTATTTT,CASSGERGRTDTQYF
TRBJ1-2,NA,NA,TRBV19,TGTGCCAGTAATCCCTCGGGGATGAGCTATGGCTACACCTTC,CASNPSGMSYGYTF
TRBJ2-5,NA,NA,TRBV7-9,TGTGCCAGCACCCGAGGAGGGGAGACCCAGTACTTC,CASTRGGETQYF
TRBJ1-2,TRBD1,NA,TRBV2,TGTGCCAGCTTCGCAGGGGGGTATGGCTACACCTTC,CASFAGGYGYTF
TRBJ2-1,TRBD1,NA,TRBV24-1,TGTGCCACCAGTGATCTCGCGGTCCAGGGGGCTCGTGAGCAGTTCTTC,CATSDLAVQGAREQFF
TRBJ2-7,NA,NA,TRBV7-9,TGTGCCAGCAGCTTAGGCAGCTACGAGCAGTACTTC,CASSLGSYEQYF
TRBJ2-5,NA,once,TRBV6-2/TRBV6-3,TGTGCCAGCAGCTATCCCTTCGGAGTGGGGGGGCTCCACTCGGAGACCCAGTACTTC,CASSYPFGVGGLHSETQYF
TRBJ1-5,NA,NA,TRBV2,TGTGCCAGCACCCCACGGAGGCTTGATCAGCCCCAGCATTTT,CASTPRRLDQPQHF
TRBJ2-5,TRBD1,NA,TRBV5-1,TGCGCCAGCAGAGAGGACAGGGGGCGTGGGACCCAGTACTTC,CASREDRGRGTQYF
TRBJ1-2,TRBD1,NA,TRBV6-6,TGTGCCAGCAGTTCGACAGGGCTCCTCGGCTATGGCTACACCTTC,CASSSTGLLGYGYTF
TRBJ2-7,NA,NA,TRBV6-6,TGTGCCAGCAGTTACACCGACAGGCCCGAGCAGTACTTC,CASSYTDRPEQYF
TRBJ1-6,NA,NA,TRBV7-2,TGTGCCAGCAGCTTAGTAGGTAGGGGAGGTTCACCCCTCCACTTT,CASSLVGRGGSPLHF
TRBJ1-2,TRBD1,NA,TRBV19,TGTGCCAGTAGTATTGCCAGGGGGCCCTATGGCTACACCTTC,CASSIARGPYGYTF
TRBJ1-1,TRBD1,NA,TRBV14,TGTGCCAGCAGCTCCCGGACAGGGGGCACTGAAGCTTTCTTT,CASSSRTGGTEAFF
TRBJ1-1,NA,NA,TRBV4-1,TGCGCCAGCAGCCTTCGGGGAAACACTGAAGCTTTCTTT,CASSLRGNTEAFF
TRBJ1-2,NA,NA,TRBV9,TGTGCCAGCAGCGTAGTCGGGTCTGCCTATGGCTACACCTTC,CASSVVGSAYGYTF
TRBJ1-2,TRBD1,once,TRBV28,TGTGCCAGCAGTACGGGACAGGGCGTGAAGGGTGGCTACACCTTC,CASSTGQGVKGGYTF
TRBJ2-1,NA,NA,TRBV7-9,TGTGCCAGCAGCGCTCCACTTCGGGAGCAGTTCTTC,CASSAPLREQFF
TRBJ1-5,TRBD1,NA,TRBV18,TGTGCCAGCTCACTTCTAGGACAGGCCAATCAGCCCCAGCATTTT,CASSLLGQANQPQHF
TRBJ2-2,NA,NA,TRBV5-5,TGTGCCAGCAGCTTGCTTACGGTCTCGTCGTCCGGGGAGCTGTTTTTT,CASSLLTVSSSGELFF
TRBJ2-5,NA,NA,TRBV19,TGTGCCAGTAGTATAGGTCTGACTGTGGAGACCCAGTACTTC,CASSIGLTVETQYF
TRBJ2-7,NA,NA,TRBV15,TGTGCCACCAGCAGGTCCTACTACGAGCAGTACTTC,CATSRSYYEQYF
TRBJ2-7,NA,few,TRBV3-1/TRBV3-2,TGTGCCAGCAGCCTAGCCCACTCCTACGAGCAGTACTTC,CASSLAHSYEQYF
TRBJ2-1,TRBD2,NA,TRBV4-1,TGCGCCAGCAGCCAGGCTCGTGTAGCGGGGGTGCCGAATGAGCAGTTCTTC,CASSQARVAGVPNEQFF
TRBJ1-1,NA,once,TRBV19,TGTGCCAGTAGTATGGGCTTCGTCACTGAAGCTTTCTTT,CASSMGFVTEAFF
TRBJ1-1,TRBD1,once,TRBV11-2,TGTGCCAGCAGCTTAGATGGGACAGGGTTTACTGAAGCTTTCTTT,CASSLDGTGFTEAFF
TRBJ1-1,TRBD1,NA,TRBV19,TGTGCCAGTAGCTACCTCGGACAGGGCGCTGAAGCTTTCTTT,CASSYLGQGAEAFF
TRBJ1-3,NA,NA,TRBV29-1,TGCAGCGCACAGTCAGTCTCTGGAAACACCATATATTTT,CSAQSVSGNTIYF
TRBJ1-5,TRBD1,NA,TRBV6-2/TRBV6-3,TGTGCCAGCAGTTACATCGTGGGACAGACAGGGCGACGCAATCAGCCCCAGCATTTT,CASSYIVGQTGRRNQPQHF
TRBJ2-5,TRBD2,NA,TRBV7-8,TGTGCCAGCAGCTTACGGCCGGGGGGTCCCGAGACCCAGTACTTC,CASSLRPGGPETQYF
TRBJ2-7,NA,once,TRBV6-6,TGTGCCAGCAGTTACGGTCAGTTCTACGAGCAGTACTTC,CASSYGQFYEQYF
TRBJ2-7,TRBD2,NA,TRBV13,TGTGCCAGCAGCGGGGGACTACCCAACGAGCAGTACTTC,CASSGGLPNEQYF
TRBJ2-7,TRBD2,NA,TRBV2,TGTGCCAGCAGTGCCCTAGCGGGGGGGGGCTACGAGCAGTACTTC,CASSALAGGGYEQYF
TRBJ1-5,NA,NA,TRBV30,TGTGCCTGGACCCCTGGGACTGCCAATCAGCCCCAGCATTTT,CAWTPGTANQPQHF
TRBJ2-7,NA,NA,TRBV4-1,TGCGCCAGCAGCTTCCCGGGTCCGGTGGGAGAATACGAGCAGTACTTC,CASSFPGPVGEYEQYF
TRBJ2-5,NA,NA,TRBV9,TGTGCCAGCAGCCCAGGGAATCAAGAGACCCAGTACTTC,CASSPGNQETQYF
TRBJ2-3,NA,NA,TRBV6-2/TRBV6-3,TGTGCCAGCAGTTTGGAAGCGGCGGGCGTCACAGATACGCAGTATTTT,CASSLEAAGVTDTQYF
TRBJ1-2,TRBD1,once,TRBV27,TGTGCCAGCAAACCCGGGACAGTAGGATTCTATGGCTACACCTTC,CASKPGTVGFYGYTF
TRBJ1-2,TRBD1,few,TRBV11-2,TGTGCCAGCAGCTTCGGGACAGCCCTATCAACGGGTGGCTACACCTTC,CASSFGTALSTGGYTF
TRBJ1-5,NA,few,TRBV28,TGTGCCAGCAGTTTTGGGGGGGCGCAGAGCAATCAGCCCCAGCATTTT,CASSFGGAQSNQPQHF
TRBJ1-3,NA,few,TRBV30,TGTGCCTGGAGTGTACAGGTTTTCGGAAACACCATATATTTT,CAWSVQVFGNTIYF
TRBJ1-2,TRBD1,NA,TRBV18,TGTGCCAGCTCACCCGACAGGGGGCGCGACTATGGCTACACCTTC,CASSPDRGRDYGYTF
TRBJ1-2,NA,NA,TRBV28,TGTGCCAGCAGTGCCGGGAATCTGGGGGGCTACACCTTC,CASSAGNLGGYTF
TRBJ1-1,NA,NA,TRBV27,TGTGCCAGCAGTTTCACAGGGTTATCTGAAGCTTTCTTT,CASSFTGLSEAFF
TRBJ1-1,TRBD1,NA,TRBV4-1,TGCGCCAGCAGCCAAGTGGGGACAGGGTCAATCGAGGCTTTCTTT,CASSQVGTGSIEAFF
TRBJ2-1,NA,NA,TRBV5-4,TGTGCCAGCAGCTTAAGGGGTACTGGTGAGCAGTTCTTC,CASSLRGTGEQFF
TRBJ2-3,TRBD2,NA,TRBV5-5,TGTGCCAGCAGCTCCCAAGGGCTAGCGGGCACAGATACGCAGTATTTT,CASSSQGLAGTDTQYF
TRBJ1-5,TRBD1,few,TRBV19,TGTGCCAGTAGTCCACAGGGGTATAGCAATCAGCCCCAGCATTTT,CASSPQGYSNQPQHF
TRBJ2-7,TRBD2,NA,TRBV2,TGTGCCAGCAGTGGTCAGCGGGGGGCCCAGTACGAGCAGTACTTC,CASSGQRGAQYEQYF
TRBJ1-5,NA,NA,TRBV24-1,TGTGCCACCAGTGATTCCGGAGCTGGGCAGCCCCAGCATTTT,CATSDSGAGQPQHF
TRBJ2-5,NA,NA,TRBV10-3,TGTGCCATCAGGTTTGGGGGGCAAGAGACCCAGTACTTC,CAIRFGGQETQYF
TRBJ1-1,NA,NA,TRBV28,TGTGCCAGCAGCGTAAAGCCTCTTGAAGCTTTCTTT,CASSVKPLEAFF